The 23 T cell receptor beta chains below were found in one sample sequenced in a study of cytomegalovirus exposure and HLA in healthy donors. Data came from immunoSEQ multiplex PCR; TCRdb stores just in-frame clones and leaves some out. The sample has under 75,000 clones; 70% to 90% are singletons. The sample was PBMCs. The origin of the receptors is a young man in good health and CMV-seronegative.

The chain is built from TRBV5-6 and TRBJ1-3; 7 positions agree with TRBD1. V trimming: 4 bases; J trimming: 4 bases; junction bases outside the gene matches: 5. Germline CDR1 SGHDT, CDR2 YYEEEE. The CDR3 spans 14 residues. CDR3 sequence: CASSPWTGGNTIYF. Written as DNA, the CDR3 is TGTGCCAGCAGCCCATGGACAGGAGGAAACACCATATATTTT.

This clone has only one observation. The chain recombines TRBV9 with TRBJ2-1; no firm D call. V lost 1 base and J 8 bases, leaving 4 bases between the germline ends. In germline, CDR1 is SGDLS, CDR2 YYNGEE. The CDR3 spans 11 residues. CDR3 amino acids: CASSVTDEQFF. The CDR3 coding sequence is TGTGCCAGCAGCGTAACGGATGAGCAGTTCTTC.

The rearrangement links TRBV5-1 to TRBJ2-5, with D maybe TRBD2 (5 bases). Germline V gene sequence: CDR1 SGHRS, CDR2 YFSETQ. The CDR3 spans 15 residues. Trimming removed 2 bases from V and 0 bases from J, with 11 bases in between. CDR3 bases: TGCGCCAGCAGCTTCGCCCCGGGGAACCAAGAGACCCAGTACTTC. Translated: CASSFAPGNQETQYF.

V is TRBV27 and J is TRBJ1-4; 7 nucleotides match TRBD1. This CDR3 contains 16 residues. V lost 6 bases, J lost 4 bases, and 11 bases stayed unmatched. Germline V gives CDR1 MNHEY, CDR2 SMNVEV (reference sequence). This chain's CDR3 is CASSPRTGLYNEKLFF. In DNA, the CDR3 is TGTGCCAGCAGCCCCAGGACAGGACTTTATAATGAAAAACTGTTTTTT.

The chain recombines TRBV28 with TRBJ1-1; TRBD1 might be the D (5 bases). The CDR3 runs to 15 residues. Germline CDR1 MDHEN, CDR2 SYDVKM. Trimming removed 5 bases at V and 5 bases at J, with 18 bases between. In nucleotides, the CDR3 is TGTGCCAGCAGTCGGCTGGGCCGGGGGAGGACTGAAGCTTTCTTT. This codes for CASSRLGRGRTEAFF.

The rearrangement joins TRBV4-3 to TRBJ2-2, with 9 bases fitting TRBD2. With V trimmed by 0 bases and J by 7 bases, 12 bases remained unmatched. The CDR3 runs to 18 residues. Germline CDR1 reads LGHNA; CDR2 reads YSLEER. This CDR3 reads CASSQDKVAGGPYGELFF. The CDR3 DNA is TGCGCCAGCAGCCAAGATAAAGTCGCGGGGGGGCCCTACGGGGAGCTGTTTTTT.

The chain links TRBV5-8 to TRBJ1-5; D may be TRBD1 (6 bases). The CDR3 loop spans 15 amino acids. Trimming removed 2 bases from V and 5 bases from J, with 14 bases in between. The V gene's germline CDR1 is SGHTS and CDR2 YDEGEE. CDR3 region: CASSFPGQLDQPQHF. The CDR3 region has the DNA TGTGCCAGCAGCTTTCCTGGACAGCTGGATCAGCCCCAGCATTTT.

This chain joins TRBV6-6 and TRBJ2-2; D is possibly TRBD1 (6 bases). Germline V gene lookup returns CDR1 MNHNY and CDR2 SVGAGI (reference sequence). This CDR3 spans 15 amino acids. Between the trimmed V and J ends, which lost 9 bases and 5 bases, there was a span of 19 bases. CDR3 region: CASSDSGRGTGELFF. DNA of the CDR3: TGTGCCAGTTCGGATTCAGGAAGGGGGACCGGGGAGCTGTTTTTT.

V and J are TRBV6-1 and TRBJ1-1; D is unclear. Trimming removed 3 bases from V and 1 base from J, with 9 bases in between. Germline V gene sequence: CDR1 MNHNS, CDR2 SASEGT. This CDR3 is 14 amino acids long. CDR3: CASSDLWANTEAFF. Here the CDR3 DNA reads TGTGCCAGCAGTGACCTGTGGGCGAACACTGAAGCTTTCTTT.

This rearrangement joins TRBV7-9 to TRBJ1-5; 7 bases are a match to TRBD1. CDR1 and CDR2 (germline): SEHNR, FQNEAQ (reference sequence). The V and J ends lost 1 base and 4 bases, in that order; junction bases with no gene match: 13. This CDR3 has 18 residues. For the CDR3, the DNA is TGTGCCAGCAGCTTAGGCAGCATCAGGGGGAGTCGGAATCAGCCCCAGCATTTT. As protein: CASSLGSIRGSRNQPQHF.

V and J are TRBV30 and TRBJ1-1, with D perhaps matching TRBD1 (5 bases). From germline, CDR1 is GTSNPN and CDR2 SVGIG (reference sequence). Trimming took off 3 bases at V and 1 base at J, with 6 bases between the two ends. The CDR3 has 12 residues. This CDR3 is CAWRQENTEAFF. In DNA, the CDR3 is TGTGCCTGGAGACAGGAGAACACTGAAGCTTTCTTT.

This clone was seen only once. V usage is TRBV18 and J usage is TRBJ1-2, with D unresolved. V was cut by 3 bases and J by 3 bases, with 8 bases left in between. Germline V gives CDR1 KGHSH, CDR2 LQKENI. The CDR3 length is 13 residues. The CDR3 DNA is TGTGCCAGCTCACCGATGGAGGACTATGGCTACACCTTC. It is translated as CASSPMEDYGYTF. Full variable domain (rest looked up from reference TRBV18 and TRBJ1-2): NAGVMQNPRHLVRRRGQEARLRCSPMKGHSHVYWYRQLPEEGLKFMVYLQKENIIDESGMPKERFSAEFPKEGPSILRIQQVVRGDSAAYFCASSPMEDYGYTFGSGTRLTVV.

The chain links TRBV19 to TRBJ1-2; TRBD1 aligns across 7 bases. Germline-derived CDR1 and CDR2 are LNHDA and SQIVND (reference sequence). The V and J ends lost 9 bases and 3 bases, in that order; junction bases with no gene match: 13. CDR3 length: 15 residues. As DNA, the CDR3 is TGTGCCAGCAAAAAGAAACGGGACAGCCACTATGGCTACACCTTC. This translates into CASKKKRDSHYGYTF.

The rearrangement uses TRBV7-3 and TRBJ2-2; 10 bases are shared with TRBD1. V shed 5 bases, J shed 2 bases, and the junction held 5 bases outside the gene matches. The CDR3 is 16 residues long. Germline V gives CDR1 SGHTA, CDR2 FQGTGA. In DNA form, the CDR3 reads TGTGCCAGCAGCAACGACAGGGGGCTCAACACCGGGGAGCTGTTTTTT. This codes for CASSNDRGLNTGELFF.

The chain has TRBV5-1 and TRBJ2-5; 10 nucleotides line up with TRBD1. The CDR3 has 15 amino acids. Germline loops: CDR1 SGHRS, CDR2 YFSETQ. J was trimmed by 5 bases and V by 3 bases; bases with no gene match: 7. The CDR3 region has the DNA TGCGCCAGCAGCTGGGGACAGGGGTTCAGGGAGACCCAGTACTTC. Amino acids: CASSWGQGFRETQYF.

The chain combines TRBV30 with TRBJ1-5; 9 bases match TRBD1. The V gene end was trimmed by 4 bases and the J gene end by 6 bases; junction bases not matched to a gene: 7. Germline V gene lookup returns CDR1 GTSNPN and CDR2 SVGIG (reference sequence). This CDR3 is built from 14 residues. The DNA of the CDR3 is TGTGCCTGGAATGGGGGACAGGGAGGTCAGCCCCAGCATTTT. Its protein product is CAWNGGQGGQPQHF. Full variable domain (rest looked up from reference TRBV30 and TRBJ1-5): SQTIHQWPATLVQPVGSPLSLECTVEGTSNPNLYWYRQAAGRGLQLLFYSVGIGQISSEVPQNLSASRPQDRQFILSSKKLLLSDSGFYLCAWNGGQGGQPQHFGDGTRLSIL.

This chain uses TRBV4-2 with TRBJ2-3; TRBD1 matches at 10 bases. Germline trimming cut 5 bases from V and 6 bases from J; bases unmatched to any gene: 8. In germline, CDR1 is LGHNA, CDR2 YNFKEQ. The CDR3 sequence is 15 residues long. The CDR3 reads CASSTRQGAGDTQYF. The CDR3 nucleotides read TGTGCCAGCAGCACGCGACAGGGGGCAGGGGATACGCAGTATTTT.

DNA of the CDR3: TGCGCCAGCAGCCAAGGTTACTCTGAAGCTTTCTTT. This codes for CASSQGYSEAFF. The chain employs TRBV4-3 and TRBJ1-1; D not certain. The V gene lost 1 base and the J gene lost 6 bases, with 6 bases spanning the gap. Germline V gene lookup returns CDR1 LGHNA and CDR2 YSLEER. The CDR3 is made up of 12 amino acids.

This chain links TRBV15 with TRBJ2-7; maybe TRBD2 (7 bases). V was clipped by 1 base and J by 6 bases, with 13 bases between them. From germline, CDR1 is LNHNV and CDR2 YYDKDF (reference sequence). The CDR3 is 14 residues long. The CDR3 DNA sequence: TGTGCCACCAGCAGAGCCACGGGGGGCGGCGAGCAGTACGTC. It encodes CATSRATGGGEQYV.

The chain employs TRBV19 and TRBJ2-4; 8 bases are shared with TRBD1. This CDR3 is built from 16 residues. Germline values: CDR1 LNHDA, CDR2 SQIVND (reference sequence). V shed 4 bases and J 4 bases; nucleotides not matched to a gene: 9. CDR3 residues: CASSSAGGLIKNIQYF. CDR3 nucleotide sequence: TGTGCCAGTAGTAGCGCAGGGGGCTTAATTAAAAACATTCAGTACTTC.

The sample holds a few counts of this clone. The rearrangement joins TRBV5-1 to TRBJ2-7, with TRBD1 matching over 7 bases. The CDR3 totals 14 residues. V trimming: 4 bases; J trimming: 7 bases; junction bases outside the gene matches: 11. Per germline, CDR1 SGHRS and CDR2 YFSETQ. CDR3 amino acids: CASSPGQAREEQYF. For the CDR3, the DNA is TGCGCCAGCAGCCCCGGACAGGCGAGGGAAGAGCAGTACTTC.

V is TRBV27 and J is TRBJ2-3; a weak D match, TRBD2 (6 bases). Germline V CDR1 and CDR2: MNHEY, SMNVEV (reference sequence). The CDR3 is 14 amino acids. Trimming stripped 3 bases from V and 3 bases from J, with 10 bases between. The CDR3 reads CASSLVGRTDTQYF. The CDR3 DNA reads as TGTGCCAGCAGTTTGGTGGGGAGGACAGATACGCAGTATTTT.

This clone was recorded only once. This chain uses TRBV18 with TRBJ2-5; 8 bases match TRBD2. Trimming removed 1 base from V and 1 base from J; junction bases left unmatched: 11. Germline-derived CDR1 and CDR2 are KGHSH and LQKENI. The CDR3 is 18 amino acids. CDR3 region: CASSPLAASGSLQETQYF. CDR3 nucleotides: TGTGCCAGCTCACCACTTGCGGCTAGCGGGTCCCTCCAAGAGACCCAGTACTTC.